A single sample is the source of the 27 T cell receptor beta chains below, sequenced in a study of blood T cells in healthy people across ages. Combining a sample-barcoded 5' primer with a J-beta primer mix, a second PCR ran for roughly 6 to 12 cycles. MiXCR, run by TCRdb on the 5' RACE reads, gives a single entry per CDR3 protein. The table has 600,000 to 900,000 distinct CDR3 sequences, around a quarter seen once. This sample was shared with a second study, whose subject was T cells of mothers and their children.

Sequenced: blood. Source of these receptors: a boy younger than 18 in good health.

This clonotype was recorded at least ten times. V and J are TRBV30 and TRBJ2-1; 11 bases line up with TRBD2. Germline CDR1 and CDR2: GTSNPN and SVGIG (reference sequence). This CDR3 contains 14 residues. V shed 5 bases, J shed 4 bases, and the junction held 4 bases outside the gene matches. The CDR3 reads CAWRLAGGYNEQFF. CDR3 sequence (DNA): TGTGCCTGGCGGCTAGCGGGGGGTTACAATGAGCAGTTCTTC.

V usage is TRBV18 and J usage is TRBJ2-5; possibly TRBD2 for D (5 bases). The CDR3 spans 15 residues. From germline, CDR1 is KGHSH and CDR2 LQKENI. Between the trimmed V and J ends, which lost 1 base and 5 bases, there was a span of 14 bases. The CDR3 DNA follows: TGTGCCAGCTCACCACAAACTAGGCCCCAGGAGACCCAGTACTTC. Translated: CASSPQTRPQETQYF. The variable domain in full, with the rest retrieved from reference TRBV18 and TRBJ2-5, is NAGVMQNPRHLVRRRGQEARLRCSPMKGHSHVYWYRQLPEEGLKFMVYLQKENIIDESGMPKERFSAEFPKEGPSILRIQQVVRGDSAAYFCASSPQTRPQETQYFGPGTRLLVL.

This clonotype was picked up a small number of times. J is TRBJ1-4 and V is TRBV15; 9 bases are shared with TRBD1. The CDR3 runs 16 residues. The germline gives CDR1 LNHNV, CDR2 YYDKDF (reference sequence). Losses at the gene ends were 0 bases for V and 5 bases for J; bases not matched to a gene: 4. In DNA form, the CDR3 reads TGTGCCACCAGCAGAGATTTGGGACAGGGAAATGAAAAACTGTTTTTT. Encoded protein: CATSRDLGQGNEKLFF. The variable domain in full, with the rest retrieved from reference TRBV15 and TRBJ1-4, is DAMVIQNPRYQVTQFGKPVTLSCSQTLNHNVMYWYQQKSSQAPKLLFHYYDKDFNNEADTPDNFQSRRPNTSFCFLDIRSPGLGDTAMYLCATSRDLGQGNEKLFFGSGTQLSVL.

The V and J genes are TRBV5-1 and TRBJ1-2, with a weak D call TRBD1 (5 bases). Germline CDR1 reads SGHRS; CDR2 reads YFSETQ. Trimming stripped 2 bases from V and 8 bases from J, with 16 bases between. The CDR3 is made up of 14 amino acids. DNA of the CDR3: TGCGCCAGCAGCTTTCCGGGCTCCGGGGGAGGCTACACCTTC. This translates into CASSFPGSGGGYTF.

This clonotype appeared a few times. The chain carries TRBV2 and TRBJ1-3, with D hard to call. CDR1 and CDR2 (germline): SNHLY, FYNNEI. Trimming removed 1 base at V and 1 base at J, with 8 bases between. This CDR3 contains 15 residues. CDR3 nucleotides: TGTGCCAGCAGTGAAGAAGCAACTTCTGGAAACACCATATATTTT. As protein: CASSEEATSGNTIYF.

The rearrangement joins TRBV7-2 to TRBJ1-5; 10 positions match TRBD1. Trimming removed 5 bases from V and 6 bases from J; junction bases left unmatched: 10. Germline assignment: CDR1 SGHTA and CDR2 FQGNSA. This CDR3 is 16 amino acids long. The CDR3 is CASSPQSGQGFQPQHF. In DNA form, the CDR3 reads TGTGCCAGCAGCCCCCAGTCGGGACAGGGGTTTCAGCCCCAGCATTTT.

The CDR3 DNA sequence: TGTGCCAGTAGTGTCCCTCCCGGGACTAGCGGGGTCTGGGAGCAGTTCTTC. It translates to CASSVPPGTSGVWEQFF. The chain combines TRBV19 with TRBJ2-1; 13 bases are shared with TRBD2. V was clipped by 5 bases and J by 10 bases; unmatched bases: 14. Germline V gives CDR1 LNHDA, CDR2 SQIVND (reference sequence). This CDR3 contains 17 residues.

This clonotype was seen a few times. The rearrangement uses TRBV7-9 and TRBJ2-1; no definite D call. Between the trimmed V and J ends, which lost 8 bases and 0 bases, there was a span of 8 bases. CDR1 and CDR2 (germline): SEHNR, FQNEAQ (reference sequence). The CDR3 spans 13 residues. CDR3 loop: CASDSSSYNEQFF. The CDR3 nucleotides are TGTGCCAGCGATAGCAGCTCCTACAATGAGCAGTTCTTC.

This clonotype was detected only a few times. V gene TRBV9 combines with J gene TRBJ2-6; D may be TRBD1 (5 bases). The V end lost 0 bases, the J end lost 0 bases, and 7 bases lay between the germline ends. CDR3 length: 16 amino acids. Germline loops: CDR1 SGDLS, CDR2 YYNGEE. The CDR3, as DNA: TGTGCCAGCAGCGTAGGGGGCACCTCTGGGGCCAACGTCCTGACTTTC. Translated: CASSVGGTSGANVLTF.

This clonotype was picked up a small number of times. V and J are TRBV20-1 and TRBJ2-4; a weak D match, TRBD1 (6 bases). The CDR3 is 14 amino acids. V was cut by 2 bases and J by 2 bases, with 10 bases left in between. The germline CDR1 and CDR2 sequences are DFQATT and SNEGSKA (reference sequence). In DNA, the CDR3 is TGCAGTGCTAGATCAGGGGTACCCAAAAACATTCAGTACTTC. It translates to CSARSGVPKNIQYF.

In DNA form, the CDR3 reads TGTGCCAGCAGCTTCGGGGGTTACACCGGGGAGCTGTTTTTT. It yields the protein CASSFGGYTGELFF. The chain links TRBV11-1 to TRBJ2-2; tentatively, D is TRBD2 (6 bases). Deletions cut 3 bases from V and 3 bases from J, with 8 bases between. The CDR3 has 14 amino acids. The V gene's germline CDR1 is SGHAT and CDR2 FQDESV (reference sequence). Combining the CDR3 with reference TRBV11-1 and TRBJ2-2 gives the whole variable domain EAEVAQSPRYKITEKSQAVAFWCDPISGHATLYWYRQILGQGPELLVQFQDESVVDDSQLPKDRFSAERLKGVDSTLKIQPAELGDSAMYLCASSFGGYTGELFFGEGSRLTVL.

This clonotype showed up just a few times. The rearrangement links TRBV19 to TRBJ2-3; TRBD2 matches 8 bases. This CDR3 region has 15 residues. CDR1 LNHDA and CDR2 SQIVND come from the germline V gene (reference sequence). With V trimmed by 4 bases and J by 6 bases, 9 bases remained unmatched. This chain's CDR3 is CASSTKRGRLDTQYF. CDR3 coding DNA: TGTGCCAGTAGTACGAAGCGGGGGCGCCTCGATACGCAGTATTTT.

J is TRBJ2-3 and V is TRBV3-1, with 9 bases aligning to TRBD1. V trimming: 2 bases; J trimming: 3 bases; junction bases outside the gene matches: 3. This CDR3 comprises 15 residues. The germline gives CDR1 LGHDT, CDR2 YNNKEL (reference sequence). The CDR3 region has the DNA TGTGCCAGCAGCCAAAGGACAGGGGAAACAGATACGCAGTATTTT. This gives the protein CASSQRTGETDTQYF.

The V call is TRBV7-2, the J call TRBJ2-5; tentatively, D is TRBD2 (5 bases). The J call may be mistaken, given a closer DNA end match to TRBJ2-1. This CDR3 has 14 amino acids. Per germline, CDR1 SGHTA and CDR2 FQGNSA. CDR3 DNA sequence: TGTGCCAGCAGCTTAGCCGGGGACTACAATGAGCAGTTCTTC. Protein sequence: CASSLAGDYNEQFF.

The chain employs TRBV24-1 and TRBJ2-3; no reliable D call. CDR1 KGHDR and CDR2 SFDVKD come from the germline V gene. Trimming removed 10 bases at V and 5 bases at J, with 9 bases between. This CDR3 region has 11 residues. Here the CDR3 DNA reads TGTGCCACACAAACCGGAGATACGCAGTATTTT. Its protein is CATQTGDTQYF.

The chain links TRBV20-1 to TRBJ2-3; 10 bases match TRBD1. Germline loops: CDR1 DFQATT, CDR2 SNEGSKA (reference sequence). The trim removed 6 bases at V and 4 bases at J, leaving 13 bases unmatched. The CDR3 totals 16 residues. The CDR3 region is CSAGPMGQGRPDTQYF. The DNA for the CDR3 is TGCAGTGCAGGCCCGATGGGACAGGGGCGCCCAGATACGCAGTATTTT.

V is TRBV5-1 and J is TRBJ2-5, with D hard to call. The assigned J gene may be wrong: the sequence end matches TRBJ2-7 better. This CDR3 region has 19 residues. Germline V gene sequence: CDR1 SGHRS, CDR2 YFSETQ. This CDR3 is CASSLPPTGRRSKTYEQYF. CDR3 DNA: TGCGCCAGCAGCTTGCCCCCGACTGGGCGCAGGAGTAAGACCTACGAGCAGTACTTC.

Of note for this clonotype: The junction and the germline gene differ at one end; a read error may be behind it. This chain connects TRBV24-1 to TRBJ2-6; D could derive from TRBD1 or TRBD2 (5 bases each). The CDR3 length is 18 residues. CDR1 is KGHDR and CDR2 is SFDVKD in the germline V gene. CDR3 sequence (DNA): TGTGCCATCAGTGATTTGAGCACGGGGACCTCTGGGGCCAACGTCCTGACTTTC. This codes for CAISDLSTGTSGANVLTF.

The rearrangement links TRBV12-3 or TRBV12-4 to TRBJ2-3, with no clear D. V lost 0 bases and J 10 bases, leaving 14 bases between the germline ends. This CDR3 is 14 amino acids long. CDR3 loop: CASSLAHVPVAQYF. The CDR3 DNA follows: TGTGCCAGCAGTTTAGCCCACGTTCCTGTGGCGCAGTATTTT.

This clonotype was counted between two and nine times. The V gene is TRBV7-3, the J gene TRBJ1-1; possibly TRBD1 for D (6 bases). The germline gives CDR1 SGHTA, CDR2 FQGTGA. Deletions cut 5 bases from V and 0 bases from J, with 22 bases between. The CDR3 is 18 residues long. CDR3 residues: CASSPRVTGTIMNTEAFF. The CDR3 DNA follows: TGTGCCAGCAGCCCTAGGGTCACAGGGACGATCATGAACACTGAAGCTTTCTTT.

The chain joins TRBV20-1 to TRBJ2-4, with TRBD2 identical over 8 bases. This CDR3 comprises 14 residues. Trimming at V came to 3 bases and at J to 7 bases, leaving 8 bases not matched to a gene. The germline V gene encodes CDR1 DFQATT and CDR2 SNEGSKA (reference sequence). CDR3 loop: CSASLETSDNIQYF. The CDR3 DNA reads TGCAGTGCTAGTCTCGAGACTAGCGATAACATTCAGTACTTC.

This clonotype was seen only a few times. V usage is TRBV9 and J usage is TRBJ2-3; 7 positions match TRBD2. Germline V CDR1 and CDR2: SGDLS, YYNGEE. The CDR3 loop spans 15 amino acids. The junction had 9 bases not matched to a gene; V was cut back by 4 bases and J by 4 bases. CDR3 sequence: CASSLRDYISDTQYF. The CDR3 DNA is TGTGCCAGCAGCCTTAGGGACTATATTTCAGATACGCAGTATTTT. Using reference TRBV9 and TRBJ2-3 for the parts outside the CDR3, the full variable domain is DSGVTQTPKHLITATGQRVTLRCSPRSGDLSVYWYQQSLDQGLQFLIQYYNGEERAKGNILERFSAQQFPDLHSELNLSSLELGDSALYFCASSLRDYISDTQYFGPGTRLTVL.

This chain uses TRBV29-1 with TRBJ2-1; D may be TRBD1 (6 bases). V lost 6 bases, J lost 9 bases, and 12 bases lay in between. The length of the CDR3 is 11 residues. CDR1 and CDR2 (germline): SQVTM, ANQGSEA. The CDR3 reads CSVLDRFEQFF. Here the CDR3 DNA reads TGCAGCGTCCTTGACAGGTTTGAGCAGTTCTTC.

This clonotype was seen a few times. The chain links TRBV7-9 to TRBJ1-5; 9 nucleotides align to TRBD1. This CDR3 is 15 amino acids long. With V trimmed by 4 bases and J by 5 bases, 6 bases remained unmatched. Germline lookup yields CDR1 SEHNR and CDR2 FQNEAQ (reference sequence). This chain's CDR3 is CASSSDRGVDQPQHF. CDR3 coding DNA: TGTGCCAGCAGCTCGGACAGGGGTGTCGATCAGCCCCAGCATTTT.

There are a few counts of this clonotype. The chain couples TRBV20-1 to TRBJ2-5; TRBD1 might be the D (5 bases). The ends were cut back, 1 base at V and 2 bases at J, with 11 bases in the middle. Germline V gene data show CDR1 as DFQATT and CDR2 as SNEGSKA (reference sequence). CDR3 length: 14 amino acids. CDR3 nucleotides: TGCAGTGCTAGAGTCCAGGGAAAACAAGAGACCCAGTACTTC. Translation: CSARVQGKQETQYF.

This chain uses TRBV7-2 with TRBJ1-4, with a tentative D call TRBD1 (6 bases). The CDR3 is made up of 13 amino acids. CDR1 is SGHTA and CDR2 is FQGNSA in the germline V gene. V was trimmed by 3 bases and J by 7 bases, leaving 9 bases between them. The CDR3 region has the DNA TGTGCCAGCAGCTTTAACAGGGTTGAAAAACTGTTTTTT. Translated, it gives CASSFNRVEKLFF.

This clonotype was detected only a few times. V gene TRBV3-1 combines with J gene TRBJ2-2; 9 bases align to TRBD2. There are 16 residues in the CDR3. Germline-derived CDR1 and CDR2 are LGHDT and YNNKEL (reference sequence). V lost 5 bases to trimming and J lost 1 base; unmatched junction nucleotides: 5. Here the CDR3 reads CASSTLAGRNTGELFF. CDR3 coding DNA: TGTGCCAGCAGCACCCTAGCGGGGAGGAACACCGGGGAGCTGTTTTTT.